This T cell receptor beta chain is drawn from a study of OX40 agonist ivuxolimab in advanced cancers. Across the study: People in dose escalation had one of these cancers: hepatocellular carcinoma, melanoma, renal cell or head and neck cancer.

The CDR3 has 13 residues. The V and J ends lost 9 bases and 8 bases respectively, with 16 bases between them. Germline CDR1 reads SNHLY; CDR2 reads FYNNEI. At baseline, cycle 4 day 1, and cycle 7 day 1, blood was sampled. Produced via immunoSEQ multiplex PCR; TCRdb's table is partial and in-frame only. The sample consists of roughly 49,000 clones, roughly 90% of them appearing once. This rearrangement joins TRBV2 to TRBJ1-4; possible D gene TRBD1, 6 bases. This sequence was found in an adult with an advanced solid tumor such as melanoma, head and neck, liver or kidney cancer. This specimen consisted of CD4+ or CD8+ T cells sorted from blood, obtained in a trial of the OX40 agonist ivuxolimab. The CDR3, as DNA: TGTGCCAGGAAAGGAGATCAGGGGGAAAAACTGTTTTTT. Translated: CARKGDQGEKLFF. The full variable domain, completed using reference TRBV2 and TRBJ1-4, is EPEVTQTPSHQVTQMGQEVILRCVPISNHLYFYWYRQILGQKVEFLVSFYNNEISEKSEIFDDQFSVERPDGSNFTLKIRSTKLEDSAMYFCARKGDQGEKLFFGSGTQLSVL.